This TCR beta chain derives from a study of beta chain features in type 1 diabetes. Study-wide results and limits: Type 1 diabetes patients had TCRB CDR3s that were shorter (moderately but significantly so) in all four CD4+ subsets. PCR, the amplification step, might favor shorter templates, equally in patients and controls.

The CDR3 is 18 amino acids. CDR1 and CDR2 from the germline V gene are LNHDA and SQIVND (reference sequence). With 5 bases clipped from V and 2 bases from J, the junction kept 11 bases outside the gene matches. As regards this clone: Its matching antigen is unknown.

What was sequenced were expressed TCRB transcripts, since all of the isolated RNA had been reverse transcribed. The method was immunoSEQ multiplex PCR; TCRdb's version includes in-frame clones alone and lacks a portion of them. The sample has about 340,000 clones; approximately 13% are singletons. The chain couples TRBV19 to TRBJ2-6; TRBD1 aligns across 8 bases. This clonotype was sampled from a woman between 18 and 29 years old with type 1 diabetes. The sample consisted of naive CD4+ T cells from blood. The CDR3 is CASSRRSQGAAGANVLTF. The CDR3 coding sequence is TGTGCCAGTAGTCGCCGCTCCCAGGGGGCCGCTGGGGCCAACGTCCTGACTTTC.